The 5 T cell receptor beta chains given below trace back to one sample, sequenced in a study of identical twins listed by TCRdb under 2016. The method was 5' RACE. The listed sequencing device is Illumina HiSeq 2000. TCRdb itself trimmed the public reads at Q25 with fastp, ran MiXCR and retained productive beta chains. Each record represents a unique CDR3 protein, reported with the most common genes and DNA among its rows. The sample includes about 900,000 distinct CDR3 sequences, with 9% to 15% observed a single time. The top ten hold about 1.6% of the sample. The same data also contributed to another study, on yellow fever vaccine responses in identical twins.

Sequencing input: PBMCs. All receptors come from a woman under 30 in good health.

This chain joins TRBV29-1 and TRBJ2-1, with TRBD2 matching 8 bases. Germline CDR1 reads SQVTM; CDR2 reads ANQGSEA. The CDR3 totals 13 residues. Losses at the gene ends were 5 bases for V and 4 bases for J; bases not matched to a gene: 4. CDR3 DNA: TGCAGCGTTCGCGGGGGGCAGTACAATGAGCAGTTCTTC. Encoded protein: CSVRGGQYNEQFF.

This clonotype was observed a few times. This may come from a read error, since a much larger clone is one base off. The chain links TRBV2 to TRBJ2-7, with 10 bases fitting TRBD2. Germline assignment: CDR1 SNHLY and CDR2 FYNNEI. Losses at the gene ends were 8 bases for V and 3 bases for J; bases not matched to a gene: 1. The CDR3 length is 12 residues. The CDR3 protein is CASGTSVYEQYF. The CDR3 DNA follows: TGTGCCAGCGGGACTAGCGTCTACGAGCAGTACTTC.

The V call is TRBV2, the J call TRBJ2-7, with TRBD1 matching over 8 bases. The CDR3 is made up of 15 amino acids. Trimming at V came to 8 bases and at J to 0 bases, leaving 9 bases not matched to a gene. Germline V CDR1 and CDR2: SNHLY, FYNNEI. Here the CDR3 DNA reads TGTGCCAGCCGACCGTCGGGACAGGACTCCTACGAGCAGTACTTC. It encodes CASRPSGQDSYEQYF.

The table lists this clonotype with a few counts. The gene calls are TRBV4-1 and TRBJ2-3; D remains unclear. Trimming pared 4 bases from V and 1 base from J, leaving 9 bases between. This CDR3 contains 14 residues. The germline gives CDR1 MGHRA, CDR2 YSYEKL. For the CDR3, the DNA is TGCGCCAGCAGCCCCACTCGCGGCACAGATACGCAGTATTTT. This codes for CASSPTRGTDTQYF.

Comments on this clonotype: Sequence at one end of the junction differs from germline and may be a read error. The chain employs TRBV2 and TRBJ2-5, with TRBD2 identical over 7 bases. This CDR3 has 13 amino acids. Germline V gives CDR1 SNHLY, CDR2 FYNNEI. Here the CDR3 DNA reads TGTGCCAGCAGTGAGAGGGACTACCGTAACAAGGACTTC. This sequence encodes CASSERDYRNKDF.